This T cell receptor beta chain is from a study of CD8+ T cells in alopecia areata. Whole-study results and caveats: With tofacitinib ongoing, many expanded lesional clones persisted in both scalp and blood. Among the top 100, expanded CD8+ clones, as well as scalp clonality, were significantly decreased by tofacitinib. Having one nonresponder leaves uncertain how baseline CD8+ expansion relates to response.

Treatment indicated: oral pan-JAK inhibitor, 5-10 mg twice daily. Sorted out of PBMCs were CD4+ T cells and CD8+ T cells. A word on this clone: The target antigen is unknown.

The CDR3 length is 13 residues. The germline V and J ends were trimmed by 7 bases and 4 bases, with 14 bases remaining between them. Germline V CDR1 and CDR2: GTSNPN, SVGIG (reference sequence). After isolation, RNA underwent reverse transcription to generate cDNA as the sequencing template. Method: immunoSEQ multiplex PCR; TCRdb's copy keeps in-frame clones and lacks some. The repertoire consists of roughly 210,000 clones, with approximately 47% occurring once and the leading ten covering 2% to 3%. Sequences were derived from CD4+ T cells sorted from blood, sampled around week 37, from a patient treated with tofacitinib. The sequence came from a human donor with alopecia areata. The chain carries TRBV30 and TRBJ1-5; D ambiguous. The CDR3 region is CASDTGINQPQHF. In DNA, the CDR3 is TGTGCCTCCGACACGGGTATTAATCAGCCCCAGCATTTT.